This TCR beta chain emerged from a study of T cell responses to AZD1222 COVID-19 vaccine. A word on this clone: Antigen: not known.

Study results and limitations: Donors skewed white British and female; clonal diversity was possibly underestimated. Only after the peak T cell response were repertoires sampled. Of spike-specific TCRs, nearly half reportedly target regions left unmutated in variants.

Clones were read by immunoSEQ multiplex PCR, and TCRdb kept only the in-frame ones, dropping some. Of over 85,000 clones in the sample, 70% to 90% were seen once. The clonotype comes from an adult in good health. The material was peripheral blood, obtained on day 0 of AZD1222 vaccination.

The CDR3 sequence: CASSYSRGGDNSPLHF. The CDR3 DNA reads TGTGCCAGCAGTTACTCGAGAGGTGGCGATAATTCACCCCTCCACTTT. The chain couples TRBV6-5 to TRBJ1-6; D is unresolved. Per the germline V gene, CDR1 is MNHEY and CDR2 is SVGAGI. The CDR3 length is 16 residues. V was clipped by 0 bases and J by 5 bases, with 11 bases between them.